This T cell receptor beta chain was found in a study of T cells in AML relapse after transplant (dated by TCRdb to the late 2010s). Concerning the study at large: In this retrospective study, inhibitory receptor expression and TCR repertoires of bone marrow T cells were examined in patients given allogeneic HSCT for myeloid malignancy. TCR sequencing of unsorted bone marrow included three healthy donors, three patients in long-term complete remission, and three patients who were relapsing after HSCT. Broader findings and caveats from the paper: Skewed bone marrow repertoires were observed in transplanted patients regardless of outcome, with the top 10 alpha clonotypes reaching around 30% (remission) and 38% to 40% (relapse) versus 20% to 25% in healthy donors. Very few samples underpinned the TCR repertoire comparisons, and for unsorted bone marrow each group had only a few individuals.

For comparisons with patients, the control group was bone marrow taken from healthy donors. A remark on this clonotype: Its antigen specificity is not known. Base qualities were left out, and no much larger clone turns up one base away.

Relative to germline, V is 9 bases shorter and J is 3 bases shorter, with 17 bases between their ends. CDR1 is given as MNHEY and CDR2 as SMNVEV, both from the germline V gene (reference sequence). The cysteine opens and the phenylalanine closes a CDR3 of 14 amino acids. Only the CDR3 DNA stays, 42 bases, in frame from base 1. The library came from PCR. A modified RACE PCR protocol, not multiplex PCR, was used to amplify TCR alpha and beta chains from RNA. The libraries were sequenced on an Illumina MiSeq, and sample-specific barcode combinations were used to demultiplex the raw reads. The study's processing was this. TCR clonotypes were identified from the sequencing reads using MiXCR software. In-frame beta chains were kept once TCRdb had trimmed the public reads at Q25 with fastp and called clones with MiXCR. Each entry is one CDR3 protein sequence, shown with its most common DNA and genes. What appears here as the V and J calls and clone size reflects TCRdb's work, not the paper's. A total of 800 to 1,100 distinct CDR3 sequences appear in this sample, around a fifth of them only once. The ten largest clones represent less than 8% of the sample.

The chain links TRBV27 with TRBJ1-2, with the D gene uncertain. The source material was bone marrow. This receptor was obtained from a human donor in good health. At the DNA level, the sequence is TGTGCCAGTTACGTGGGAAATGGGGACTATGGCTACACCTTC. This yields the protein CASYVGNGDYGYTF.